The 4 T cell receptor beta chains given below trace back to one sample, sequenced in a study of cytomegalovirus exposure and HLA in healthy donors. In the PCR, 60 Vbeta and 13 Jbeta primers were used. Clones were read by immunoSEQ multiplex PCR, and TCRdb kept only the in-frame ones, dropping some. The sample includes 100,000 or so clones, about 68% of them seen just once. Material: PBMCs. The receptors were sampled from a man aged 25 to 40 in good health and CMV-seropositive.

This clone occurred a few times. The chain uses TRBV11-3 and TRBJ2-1, with 12 bases lining up with TRBD2. There are 19 residues in the CDR3. Losses at the gene ends were 1 base for V and 4 bases for J; bases not matched to a gene: 11. The germline V gene has CDR1 SGHNT and CDR2 YENEEA. CDR3 in DNA: TGTGCCAGCAGCTTAGGGTCCCGCCTAGCGGGGGGGGAGTACAATGAGCAGTTCTTC. Encoded protein: CASSLGSRLAGGEYNEQFF.

This chain links TRBV5-1 with TRBJ2-7; 8 nucleotides match TRBD2. This CDR3 comprises 14 residues. With V trimmed by 2 bases and J by 3 bases, 4 bases remained unmatched. CDR1 is SGHRS and CDR2 is YFSETQ in the germline V gene. As DNA, the CDR3 is TGCGCCAGCAGCTTACTTGGGACTAGCTACGAGCAGTACTTC. Its protein is CASSLLGTSYEQYF.

Note on this clone: Relative to the germline gene, one junction end is altered; a read error may explain this. The CDR3 here is CNQKAAYEQYF. As DNA, the CDR3 is TGCAACCAGAAGGCGGCATACGAGCAGTACTTC. V gene TRBV2 combines with J gene TRBJ2-7; D is unresolved. The CDR3 has 11 residues. Germline V gives CDR1 SNHLY, CDR2 FYNNEI.

The chain joins TRBV4-1 to TRBJ2-2, with 10 bases aligning to TRBD2. The CDR3 covers 15 residues. The V and J ends lost 3 bases and 5 bases, in that order; junction bases with no gene match: 3. The V gene's germline CDR1 is MGHRA and CDR2 YSYEKL. The CDR3 here is CASSHGTSATGELFF. The CDR3 region has the DNA TGCGCCAGCAGCCACGGGACTAGCGCTACCGGGGAGCTGTTTTTT.